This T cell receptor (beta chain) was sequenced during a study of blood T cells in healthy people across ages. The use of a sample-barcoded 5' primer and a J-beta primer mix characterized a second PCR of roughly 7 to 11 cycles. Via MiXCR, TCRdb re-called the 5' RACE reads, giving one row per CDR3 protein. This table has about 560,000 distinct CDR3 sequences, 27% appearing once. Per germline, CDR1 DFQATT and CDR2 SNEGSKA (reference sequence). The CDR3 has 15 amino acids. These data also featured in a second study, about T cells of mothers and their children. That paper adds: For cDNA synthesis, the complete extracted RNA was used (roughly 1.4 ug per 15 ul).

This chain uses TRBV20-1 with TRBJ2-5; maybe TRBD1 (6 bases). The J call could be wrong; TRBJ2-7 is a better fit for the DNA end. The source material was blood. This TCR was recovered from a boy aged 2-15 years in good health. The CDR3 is CSARDLTGAEYEQYF. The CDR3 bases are TGCAGTGCTAGAGACTTGACAGGTGCAGAGTACGAGCAGTACTTC.